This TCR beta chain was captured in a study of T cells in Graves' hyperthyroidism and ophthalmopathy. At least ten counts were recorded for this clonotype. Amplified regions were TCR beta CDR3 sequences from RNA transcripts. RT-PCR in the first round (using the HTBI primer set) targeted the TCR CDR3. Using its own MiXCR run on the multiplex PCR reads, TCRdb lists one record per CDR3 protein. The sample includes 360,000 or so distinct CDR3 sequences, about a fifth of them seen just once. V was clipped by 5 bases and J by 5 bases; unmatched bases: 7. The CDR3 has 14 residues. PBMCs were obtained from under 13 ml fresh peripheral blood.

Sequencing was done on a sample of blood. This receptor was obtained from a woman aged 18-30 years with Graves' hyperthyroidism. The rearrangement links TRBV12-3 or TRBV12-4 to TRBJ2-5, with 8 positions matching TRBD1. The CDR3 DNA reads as TGTGCCAGCAGTCCCAGGGGGCGCTGGGAGACCCAGTACTTC. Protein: CASSPRGRWETQYF.